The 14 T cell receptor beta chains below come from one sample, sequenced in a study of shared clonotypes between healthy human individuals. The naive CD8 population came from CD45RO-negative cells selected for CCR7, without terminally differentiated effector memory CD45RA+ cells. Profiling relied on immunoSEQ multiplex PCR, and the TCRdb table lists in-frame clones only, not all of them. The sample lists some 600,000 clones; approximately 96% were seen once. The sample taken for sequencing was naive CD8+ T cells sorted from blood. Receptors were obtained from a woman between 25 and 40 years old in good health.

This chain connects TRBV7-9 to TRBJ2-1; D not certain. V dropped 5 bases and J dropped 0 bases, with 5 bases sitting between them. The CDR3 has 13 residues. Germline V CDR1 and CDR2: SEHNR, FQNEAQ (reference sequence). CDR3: CASSRNSYNEQFF. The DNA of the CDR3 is TGTGCCAGCAGCCGCAACTCCTACAATGAGCAGTTCTTC.

The CDR3 DNA follows: TGTGCCAGCAGTGAGACGACAGGCCGGGGCAATCAGCCCCAGCATTTT. This gives the protein CASSETTGRGNQPQHF. V is TRBV28 and J is TRBJ1-5, with a tentative D call TRBD1 (6 bases). Germline assignment: CDR1 MDHEN and CDR2 SYDVKM. Trimming removed 5 bases at V and 2 bases at J, with 16 bases between. This CDR3 is built from 16 residues.

CDR3 coding DNA: TGTGCCACAACGGACAGGGCCGACCATGGGCCCCAGCATTTT. It is translated as CATTDRADHGPQHF. V usage is TRBV15 and J usage is TRBJ1-5, with 8 nucleotides matching TRBD1. The CDR3 has 14 residues. Germline trimming cut 9 bases from V and 9 bases from J; bases unmatched to any gene: 13. Per the germline V gene, CDR1 is LNHNV and CDR2 is YYDKDF (reference sequence).

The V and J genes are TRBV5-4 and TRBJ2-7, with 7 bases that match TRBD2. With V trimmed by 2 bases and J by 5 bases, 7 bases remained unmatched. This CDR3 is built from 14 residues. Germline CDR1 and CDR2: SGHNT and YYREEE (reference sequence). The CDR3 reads CASSFSGRADEQYF. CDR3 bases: TGTGCCAGCAGCTTTAGTGGGAGGGCGGACGAGCAGTACTTC.

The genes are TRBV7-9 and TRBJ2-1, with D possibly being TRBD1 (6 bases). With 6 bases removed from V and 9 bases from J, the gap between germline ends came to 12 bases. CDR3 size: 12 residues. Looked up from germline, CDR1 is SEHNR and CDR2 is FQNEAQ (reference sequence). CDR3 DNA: TGTGCCAGCAGTTACAGGGATATTGAGCAGTTCTTC. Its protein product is CASSYRDIEQFF.

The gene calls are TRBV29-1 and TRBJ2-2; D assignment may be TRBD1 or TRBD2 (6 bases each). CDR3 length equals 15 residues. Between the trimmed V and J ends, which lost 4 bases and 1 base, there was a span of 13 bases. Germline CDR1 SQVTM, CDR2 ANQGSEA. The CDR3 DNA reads TGCAGCGTTGTAGGAGAGGGGGGGAACACCGGGGAGCTGTTTTTT. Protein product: CSVVGEGGNTGELFF.

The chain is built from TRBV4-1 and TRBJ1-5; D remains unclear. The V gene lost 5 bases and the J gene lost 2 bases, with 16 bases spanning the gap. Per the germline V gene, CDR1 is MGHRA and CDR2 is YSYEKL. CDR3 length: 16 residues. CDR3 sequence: CASSKSPLRGNQPQHF. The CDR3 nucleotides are TGCGCCAGCAGCAAATCTCCTCTGCGGGGCAATCAGCCCCAGCATTTT.

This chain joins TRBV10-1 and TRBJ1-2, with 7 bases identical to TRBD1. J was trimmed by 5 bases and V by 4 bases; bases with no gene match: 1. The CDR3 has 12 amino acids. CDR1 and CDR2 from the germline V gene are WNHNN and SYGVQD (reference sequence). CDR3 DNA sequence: TGCGCCAGCAGTGGGGACAGTTATGGCTACACCTTC. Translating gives CASSGDSYGYTF.

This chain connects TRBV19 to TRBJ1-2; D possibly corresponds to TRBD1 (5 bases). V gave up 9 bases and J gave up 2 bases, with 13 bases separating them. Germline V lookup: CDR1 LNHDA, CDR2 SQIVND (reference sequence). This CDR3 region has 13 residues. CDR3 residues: CASTAGTNYGYTF. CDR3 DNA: TGTGCCAGCACCGCAGGGACGAACTATGGCTACACCTTC.

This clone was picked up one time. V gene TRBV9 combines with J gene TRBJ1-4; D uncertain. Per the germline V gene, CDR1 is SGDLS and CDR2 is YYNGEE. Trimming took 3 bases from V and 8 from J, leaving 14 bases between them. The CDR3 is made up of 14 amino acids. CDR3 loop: CASSASGGQEKLFF. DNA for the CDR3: TGTGCCAGCAGCGCCTCAGGAGGGCAAGAAAAACTGTTTTTT. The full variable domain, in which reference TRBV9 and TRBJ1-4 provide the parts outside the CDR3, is DSGVTQTPKHLITATGQRVTLRCSPRSGDLSVYWYQQSLDQGLQFLIQYYNGEERAKGNILERFSAQQFPDLHSELNLSSLELGDSALYFCASSASGGQEKLFFGSGTQLSVL.

CDR3 DNA sequence: TGTGCCAGCAGTGCGCGGGAGCACTCCTACGAGCAGTACTTC. This codes for CASSAREHSYEQYF. This chain uses TRBV27 with TRBJ2-7, with 7 positions matching TRBD2. This CDR3 spans 14 amino acids. V was clipped by 5 bases and J by 0 bases; unmatched bases: 4. Germline CDR1 reads MNHEY; CDR2 reads SMNVEV (reference sequence).

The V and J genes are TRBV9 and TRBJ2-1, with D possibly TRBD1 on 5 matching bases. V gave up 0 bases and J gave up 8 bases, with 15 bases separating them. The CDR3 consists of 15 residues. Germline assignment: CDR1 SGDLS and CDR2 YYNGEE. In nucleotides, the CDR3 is TGTGCCAGCAGCGTAGTTGGCAGGGTCTTTGATGAGCAGTTCTTC. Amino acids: CASSVVGRVFDEQFF. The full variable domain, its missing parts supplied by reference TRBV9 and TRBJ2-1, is DSGVTQTPKHLITATGQRVTLRCSPRSGDLSVYWYQQSLDQGLQFLIQYYNGEERAKGNILERFSAQQFPDLHSELNLSSLELGDSALYFCASSVVGRVFDEQFFGPGTRLTVL.

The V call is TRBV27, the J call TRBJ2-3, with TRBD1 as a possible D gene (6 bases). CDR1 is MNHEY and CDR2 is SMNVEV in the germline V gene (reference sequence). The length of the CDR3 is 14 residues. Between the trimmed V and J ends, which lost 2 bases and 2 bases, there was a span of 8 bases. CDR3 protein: CASSLVGHTDTQYF. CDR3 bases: TGTGCCAGCAGTTTAGTGGGACACACAGATACGCAGTATTTT.

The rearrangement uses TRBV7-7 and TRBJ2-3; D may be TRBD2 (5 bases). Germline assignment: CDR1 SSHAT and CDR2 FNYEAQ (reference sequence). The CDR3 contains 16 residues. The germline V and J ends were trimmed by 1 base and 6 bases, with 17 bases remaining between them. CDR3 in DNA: TGTGCCAGCAGCTTAGTCGGACTGGGCTCGTTTGATACGCAGTATTTT. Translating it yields CASSLVGLGSFDTQYF.